This T cell receptor (beta chain) came from a study of cytomegalovirus exposure and HLA in healthy donors. Produced via immunoSEQ multiplex PCR; TCRdb's table is partial and in-frame only. The sample shows about 110,000 clones, 70% to 85% of them seen only once. Donors came from a validation cohort of over a hundred subjects, distinct from the first 666-subject cohort. This clone has a single count. V lost 5 bases and J lost 0, with 7 bases in between. The CDR3 is 13 amino acids. The germline V gene has CDR1 MNHEY and CDR2 SMNVEV (reference sequence). This TCR came from a woman in her late teens or twenties in good health and CMV-seronegative. The material sequenced was PBMCs. The genes are TRBV27 and TRBJ1-1, with a tentative D call TRBD1 (6 bases). The CDR3 spells CASSQGMNTEAFF. CDR3 DNA: TGTGCCAGCAGTCAGGGGATGAACACTGAAGCTTTCTTT.